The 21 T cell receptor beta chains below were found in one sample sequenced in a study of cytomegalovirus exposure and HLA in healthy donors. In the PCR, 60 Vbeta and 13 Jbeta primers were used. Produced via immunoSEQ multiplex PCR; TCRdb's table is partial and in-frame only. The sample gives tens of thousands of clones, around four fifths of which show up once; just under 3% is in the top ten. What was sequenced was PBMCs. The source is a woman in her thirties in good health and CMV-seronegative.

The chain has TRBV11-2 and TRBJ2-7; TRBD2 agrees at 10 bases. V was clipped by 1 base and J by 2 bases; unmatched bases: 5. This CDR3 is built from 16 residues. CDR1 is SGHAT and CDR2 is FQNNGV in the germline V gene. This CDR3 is CASSLGTSGTPYEQYV. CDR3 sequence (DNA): TGTGCCAGCAGCTTAGGAACTAGCGGGACTCCCTACGAGCAGTACGTC.

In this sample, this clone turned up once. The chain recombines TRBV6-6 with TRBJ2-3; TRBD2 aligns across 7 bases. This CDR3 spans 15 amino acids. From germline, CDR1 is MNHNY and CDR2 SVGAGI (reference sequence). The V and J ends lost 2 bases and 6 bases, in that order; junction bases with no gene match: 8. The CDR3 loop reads CASSYVQRGVDTQYF. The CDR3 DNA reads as TGTGCCAGCAGTTACGTACAGCGGGGTGTGGATACGCAGTATTTT.

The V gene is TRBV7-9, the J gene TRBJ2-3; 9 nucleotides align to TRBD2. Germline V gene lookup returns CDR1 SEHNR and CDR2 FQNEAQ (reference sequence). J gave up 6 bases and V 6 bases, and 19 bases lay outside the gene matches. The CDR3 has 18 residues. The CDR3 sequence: CASSRAAWDSGGGDTQYF. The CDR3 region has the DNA TGTGCCAGCAGTCGAGCCGCCTGGGATAGCGGGGGCGGCGATACGCAGTATTTT.

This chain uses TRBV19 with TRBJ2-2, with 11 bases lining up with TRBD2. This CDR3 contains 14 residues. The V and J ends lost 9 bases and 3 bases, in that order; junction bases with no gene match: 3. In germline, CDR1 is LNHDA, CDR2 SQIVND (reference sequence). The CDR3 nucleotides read TGTGCCAGCGGTAGCGGGAGGGACACCGGGGAGCTGTTTTTT. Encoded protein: CASGSGRDTGELFF.

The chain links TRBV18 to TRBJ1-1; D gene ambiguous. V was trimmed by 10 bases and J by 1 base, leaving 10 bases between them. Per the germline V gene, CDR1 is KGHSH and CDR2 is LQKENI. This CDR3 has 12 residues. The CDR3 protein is CATREGNTEAFF. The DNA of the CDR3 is TGTGCCACCCGGGAGGGGAACACTGAAGCTTTCTTT.

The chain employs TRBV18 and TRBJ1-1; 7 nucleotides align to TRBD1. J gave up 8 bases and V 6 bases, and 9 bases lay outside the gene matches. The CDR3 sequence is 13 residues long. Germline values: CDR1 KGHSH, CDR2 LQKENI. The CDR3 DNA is TGTGCCAGCTCCTTGAGCGGACAGGACGAAGCTTTCTTT. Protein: CASSLSGQDEAFF.

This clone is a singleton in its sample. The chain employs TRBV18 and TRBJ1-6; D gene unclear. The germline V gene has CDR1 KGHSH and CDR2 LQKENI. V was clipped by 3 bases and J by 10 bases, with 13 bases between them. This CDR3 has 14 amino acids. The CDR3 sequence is CASSPMATESPLHF. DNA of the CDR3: TGTGCCAGCTCACCGATGGCTACAGAGTCACCCCTCCACTTT.

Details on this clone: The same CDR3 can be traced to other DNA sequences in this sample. The CDR3 loop reads CASSFGREGNGYTF. CDR3 in DNA: TGCGCCAGCAGCTTTGGCAGGGAAGGTAATGGCTACACCTTC. The chain recombines TRBV5-1 with TRBJ1-2; D possibly corresponds to TRBD1 (5 bases). The V and J ends lost 2 bases and 6 bases respectively, with 14 bases between them. The CDR3 is 14 residues long. The V gene's germline CDR1 is SGHRS and CDR2 YFSETQ.

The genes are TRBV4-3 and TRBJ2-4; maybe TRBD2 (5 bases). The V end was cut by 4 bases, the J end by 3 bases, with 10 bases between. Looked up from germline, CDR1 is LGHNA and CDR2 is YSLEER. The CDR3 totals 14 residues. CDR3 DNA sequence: TGCGCCAGCAGCCTGGGGAGTGGCAAAAACATTCAGTACTTC. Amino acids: CASSLGSGKNIQYF.

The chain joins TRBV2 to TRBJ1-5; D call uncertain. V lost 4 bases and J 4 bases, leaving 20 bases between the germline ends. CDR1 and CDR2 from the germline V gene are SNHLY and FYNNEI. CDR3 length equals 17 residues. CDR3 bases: TGTGCCAGCAGTGCCCCTAGAGCGACCCAATCAAATCAGCCCCAGCATTTT. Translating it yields CASSAPRATQSNQPQHF.

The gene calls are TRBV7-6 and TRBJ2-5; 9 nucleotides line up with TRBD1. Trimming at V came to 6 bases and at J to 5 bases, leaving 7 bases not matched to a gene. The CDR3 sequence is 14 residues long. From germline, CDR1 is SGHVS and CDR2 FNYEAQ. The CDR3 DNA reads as TGTGCCAGCAGGCTTTGGACAGGGGCGGAGACCCAGTACTTC. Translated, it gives CASRLWTGAETQYF. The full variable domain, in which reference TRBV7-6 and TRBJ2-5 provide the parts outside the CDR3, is GAGVSQSPRYKVTKRGQDVALRCDPISGHVSLYWYRQALGQGPEFLTYFNYEAQQDKSGLPNDRFSAERPEGSISTLTIQRTEQRDSAMYRCASRLWTGAETQYFGPGTRLLVL.

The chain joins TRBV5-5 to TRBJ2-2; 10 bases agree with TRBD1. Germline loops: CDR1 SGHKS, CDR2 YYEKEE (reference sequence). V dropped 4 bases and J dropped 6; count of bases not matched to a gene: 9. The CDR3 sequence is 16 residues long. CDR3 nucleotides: TGTGCCAGCAGCCTAGTGGACAGGGGGGGGCCCGGGGAGCTGTTTTTT. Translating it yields CASSLVDRGGPGELFF.

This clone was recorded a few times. The CDR3 here is CASSELAGGPDTQYF. The CDR3 DNA reads as TGTGCCAGCAGTGAACTAGCGGGGGGGCCAGATACGCAGTATTTT. V is TRBV6-1 and J is TRBJ2-3, with TRBD2 matching 12 bases. CDR1 is MNHNS, CDR2 SASEGT, per germline. The CDR3 has 15 residues. The trim removed 2 bases at V and 4 bases at J, leaving 1 base unmatched.

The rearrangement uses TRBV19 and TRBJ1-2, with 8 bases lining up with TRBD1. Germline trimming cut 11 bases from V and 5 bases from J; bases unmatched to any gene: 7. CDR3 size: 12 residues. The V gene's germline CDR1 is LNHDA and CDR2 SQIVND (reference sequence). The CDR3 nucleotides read TGTGCCGGAGGGACAGGCCCTTATGGCTACACCTTC. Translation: CAGGTGPYGYTF. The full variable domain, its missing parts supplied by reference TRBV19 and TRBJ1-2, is DGGITQSPKYLFRKEGQNVTLSCEQNLNHDAMYWYRQDPGQGLRLIYYSQIVNDFQKGDIAEGYSVSREKKESFPLTVTSAQKNPTAFYLCAGGTGPYGYTFGSGTRLTVV.

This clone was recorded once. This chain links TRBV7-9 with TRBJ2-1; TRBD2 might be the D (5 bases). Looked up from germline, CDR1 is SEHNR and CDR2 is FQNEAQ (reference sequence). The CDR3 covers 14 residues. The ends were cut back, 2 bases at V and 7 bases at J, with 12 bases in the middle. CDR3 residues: CASSLTDGGNEQFF. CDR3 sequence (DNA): TGTGCCAGCAGCTTAACGGACGGCGGGAATGAGCAGTTCTTC.

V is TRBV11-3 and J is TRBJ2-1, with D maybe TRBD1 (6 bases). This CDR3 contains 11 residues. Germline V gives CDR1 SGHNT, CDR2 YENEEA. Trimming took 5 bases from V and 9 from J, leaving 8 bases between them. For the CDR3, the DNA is TGTGCCAGCAGCAAAGGGGGTGAGCAGTTCTTC. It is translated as CASSKGGEQFF.

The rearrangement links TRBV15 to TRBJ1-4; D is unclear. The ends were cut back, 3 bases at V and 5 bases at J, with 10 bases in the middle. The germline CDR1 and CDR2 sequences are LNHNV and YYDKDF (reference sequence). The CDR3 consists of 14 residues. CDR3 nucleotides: TGTGCCACCAGCAGCACCTCGGTAAATGAAAAACTGTTTTTT. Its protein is CATSSTSVNEKLFF.

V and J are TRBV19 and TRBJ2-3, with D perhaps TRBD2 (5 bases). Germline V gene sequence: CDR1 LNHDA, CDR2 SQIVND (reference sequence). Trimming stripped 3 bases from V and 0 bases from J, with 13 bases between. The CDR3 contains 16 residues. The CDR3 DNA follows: TGTGCCAGTAGTATTGGAGGAAGCGTTAGCACAGATACGCAGTATTTT. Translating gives CASSIGGSVSTDTQYF.

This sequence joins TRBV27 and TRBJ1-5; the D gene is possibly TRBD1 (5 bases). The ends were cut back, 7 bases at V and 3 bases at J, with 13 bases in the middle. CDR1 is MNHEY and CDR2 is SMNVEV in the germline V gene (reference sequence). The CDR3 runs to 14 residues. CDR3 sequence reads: CASNRLGLNQPQHF. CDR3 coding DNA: TGTGCCAGCAATCGTCTGGGGCTCAATCAGCCCCAGCATTTT.

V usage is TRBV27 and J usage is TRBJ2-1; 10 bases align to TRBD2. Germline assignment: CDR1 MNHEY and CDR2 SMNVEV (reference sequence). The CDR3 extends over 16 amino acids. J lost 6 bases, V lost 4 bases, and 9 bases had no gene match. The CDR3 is CASSSSAGGLGNEQFF. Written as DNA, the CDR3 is TGTGCCAGCAGTTCATCAGCGGGAGGGCTTGGCAATGAGCAGTTCTTC.

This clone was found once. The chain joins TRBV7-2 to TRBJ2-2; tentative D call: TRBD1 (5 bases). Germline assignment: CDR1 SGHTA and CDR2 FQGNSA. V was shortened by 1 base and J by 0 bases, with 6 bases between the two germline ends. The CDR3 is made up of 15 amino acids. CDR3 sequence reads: CASSLGQTNTGELFF. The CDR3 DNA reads TGTGCCAGCAGCTTAGGACAGACGAACACCGGGGAGCTGTTTTTT.